The 25 T cell receptor beta chains given below trace back to one sample, sequenced in a study of blood T cell repertoires in COVID-19. The data were produced by immunoSEQ multiplex PCR, yet TCRdb's version contains in-frame clones alone and is incomplete. The sample comprises approximately 380,000 clones, roughly nine tenths of which are singletons, and 0.7% to 0.95% rests with the top ten. The specimen sequenced was PBMCs or T cells enriched from blood (not recorded which). Receptor source: a woman aged 40 to 50 who had been exposed to COVID-19.

The chain is built from TRBV27 and TRBJ2-5, with 12 bases identical to TRBD2. J was trimmed by 5 bases and V by 6 bases; bases with no gene match: 4. Per the germline V gene, CDR1 is MNHEY and CDR2 is SMNVEV (reference sequence). This CDR3 has 14 residues. The CDR3 loop reads CASRGLAGWETQYF. The CDR3 nucleotides are TGTGCCAGCAGGGGACTAGCGGGTTGGGAGACCCAGTACTTC.

The rearrangement joins TRBV30 to TRBJ2-1; 8 bases match TRBD1. V lost 3 bases to trimming and J lost 8 bases; unmatched junction nucleotides: 12. Germline V gene data show CDR1 as GTSNPN and CDR2 as SVGIG (reference sequence). The CDR3 is 15 residues long. For the CDR3, the DNA is TGTGCCTGGAGACTCTCGGACAGGGTCTCGGATGAGCAGTTCTTC. It yields the protein CAWRLSDRVSDEQFF.

The chain carries TRBV10-1 and TRBJ2-3; 8 nucleotides match TRBD1. Germline CDR1 and CDR2: WNHNN and SYGVQD (reference sequence). This CDR3 spans 14 amino acids. The ends lost 4 bases at V and 3 bases at J; junction bases unmatched: 3. The CDR3 spells CASSGQGTTDTQYF. The DNA of the CDR3 is TGCGCCAGCAGTGGACAGGGGACGACAGATACGCAGTATTTT.

The V and J genes are TRBV28 and TRBJ1-1, with D hard to call. CDR3 length: 15 residues. Trimming cost V 8 bases and J 1 base, with 17 bases left between them. Germline CDR1 MDHEN, CDR2 SYDVKM. The CDR3 coding sequence is TGTGCCAGCCAAAGGAGGGCAGTTACGAACACTGAAGCTTTCTTT. This codes for CASQRRAVTNTEAFF.

This clone was picked up a small number of times. The chain carries TRBV18 and TRBJ1-3; 7 bases are a match to TRBD1. With V trimmed by 3 bases and J by 6 bases, 11 bases remained unmatched. The CDR3 has 16 residues. Germline V gene sequence: CDR1 KGHSH, CDR2 LQKENI. CDR3 in amino acids: CASSPGQPKTLNTIYF. The DNA of the CDR3 is TGTGCCAGCTCACCGGGACAGCCTAAAACCTTAAACACCATATATTTT.

The chain combines TRBV5-1 with TRBJ2-5; 12 bases fit TRBD2. After removal of 6 bases from V and 6 bases from J, the junction contained 12 bases not matched to a gene. CDR3 size: 16 residues. Germline lookup yields CDR1 SGHRS and CDR2 YFSETQ. For the CDR3, the DNA is TGCGCCAGCAAACAAACCGAGACTAGCGGGAGAAAGACCCAGTACTTC. The encoded protein is CASKQTETSGRKTQYF. The complete variable domain, with remaining parts taken from reference TRBV5-1 and TRBJ2-5, reads KAGVTQTPRYLIKTRGQQVTLSCSPISGHRSVSWYQQTPGQGLQFLFEYFSETQRNKGNFPGRFSGRQFSNSRSEMNVSTLELGDSALYLCASKQTETSGRKTQYFGPGTRLLVL.

The V call is TRBV2, the J call TRBJ2-4; D might be TRBD1 (5 bases). Germline values: CDR1 SNHLY, CDR2 FYNNEI. The CDR3 sequence is 15 residues long. Trimming took 5 bases from V and 9 from J, leaving 20 bases between them. CDR3 protein: CASSQGSGLYTIQYF. As DNA, the CDR3 is TGTGCCAGCAGTCAGGGATCCGGGCTTTATACCATTCAGTACTTC.

The CDR3 DNA sequence: TGTGCCAGCAGTTACGGTGGGGCTAATGATGAAAAACTGTTTTTT. It codes for CASSYGGANDEKLFF. The chain uses TRBV6-5 and TRBJ1-4, with D maybe TRBD1 (5 bases). The CDR3 runs 15 residues. V was shortened by 2 bases and J by 6 bases, with 13 bases between the two germline ends. Germline assignment: CDR1 MNHEY and CDR2 SVGAGI.

This clone was observed a handful of times. The J gene is TRBJ2-1, the V gene TRBV19; 7 bases match TRBD2. Germline V CDR1 and CDR2: LNHDA, SQIVND (reference sequence). The J segment lost 6 bases and the V segment lost 7 bases, leaving 15 bases of the junction unmatched. The CDR3 length is 16 residues. For the CDR3, the DNA is TGTGCCAGTATTAAAGTGGGAGGGCCGCAGGGCAATGAGCAGTTCTTC. Translating it yields CASIKVGGPQGNEQFF.

The chain couples TRBV19 to TRBJ2-1; 10 bases fit TRBD2. The V gene's germline CDR1 is LNHDA and CDR2 SQIVND (reference sequence). The CDR3 length is 15 residues. J gave up 7 bases and V 4 bases, and 7 bases lay outside the gene matches. CDR3 coding DNA: TGTGCCAGTAGTACCACTAGCGGGAATGGGAATGAGCAGTTCTTC. Translating gives CASSTTSGNGNEQFF.

The CDR3 here is CASIRGGTEAFF. The CDR3 DNA sequence: TGTGCCAGCATTAGGGGGGGTACTGAAGCTTTCTTT. The chain couples TRBV19 to TRBJ1-1; possibly TRBD1 for D (6 bases). CDR1 LNHDA and CDR2 SQIVND come from the germline V gene (reference sequence). V was pared by 9 bases and J by 5 bases, with 13 bases between. The CDR3 is 12 residues long.

J is TRBJ2-5 and V is TRBV7-6; 10 bases agree with TRBD1. Germline values: CDR1 SGHVS, CDR2 FNYEAQ. The J segment lost 4 bases and the V segment lost 3 bases, leaving 8 bases of the junction unmatched. The length of the CDR3 is 16 residues. The CDR3: CASSLAGQGSRETQYF. The CDR3 DNA reads TGTGCCAGCAGCTTGGCGGGACAGGGGTCGCGAGAGACCCAGTACTTC.

The chain links TRBV9 to TRBJ2-1; D unclear. The germline V gene encodes CDR1 SGDLS and CDR2 YYNGEE. V was pared by 4 bases and J by 6 bases, with 17 bases between. This CDR3 has 15 residues. CDR3 bases: TGTGCCAGCAGCCCTCGTCCGTTAATTAGCAATGAGCAGTTCTTC. This gives the protein CASSPRPLISNEQFF.

This rearrangement joins TRBV10-3 to TRBJ2-3; D might be TRBD2 (5 bases). The V end lost 2 bases, the J end lost 2 bases, and 14 bases lay between the germline ends. CDR3 length: 16 residues. Per the germline V gene, CDR1 is ENHRY and CDR2 is SYGVKD. The CDR3 DNA reads TGTGCCATCAGTGAGATCAAGGGAGCCCCCACAGATACGCAGTATTTT. This translates into CAISEIKGAPTDTQYF.

This clone was counted a few times. The genes are TRBV4-2 and TRBJ2-2, with 8 nucleotides matching TRBD2. Germline V gene data show CDR1 as LGHNA and CDR2 as YNFKEQ. Trimming at V came to 0 bases and at J to 6 bases, leaving 6 bases not matched to a gene. This CDR3 has 16 residues. The CDR3 here is CASSQESGSGAGELFF. The DNA for the CDR3 is TGTGCCAGCAGCCAAGAATCGGGTAGCGGGGCCGGGGAGCTGTTTTTT.

The chain uses TRBV18 and TRBJ1-1; D not certain. The CDR3 totals 14 residues. Germline CDR1 KGHSH, CDR2 LQKENI. Trimming removed 6 bases at V and 4 bases at J, with 15 bases between. DNA for the CDR3: TGTGCCAGCTCGCCCGGACGAGAGGGCACTGAAGCTTTCTTT. Protein: CASSPGREGTEAFF. Together with reference TRBV18 and TRBJ1-1, the CDR3 gives the full variable domain: NAGVMQNPRHLVRRRGQEARLRCSPMKGHSHVYWYRQLPEEGLKFMVYLQKENIIDESGMPKERFSAEFPKEGPSILRIQQVVRGDSAAYFCASSPGREGTEAFFGQGTRLTVV.

This chain uses TRBV7-2 with TRBJ2-2; D may be TRBD2 (5 bases). V was trimmed by 0 bases and J by 5 bases, leaving 13 bases between them. Germline-derived CDR1 and CDR2 are SGHTA and FQGNSA. The CDR3 has 16 amino acids. This CDR3 is CASSLAAGGRTGELFF. The DNA of the CDR3 is TGTGCCAGCAGCTTAGCGGCGGGCGGAAGAACCGGGGAGCTGTTTTTT.

The V and J genes are TRBV11-3 and TRBJ1-1; 10 bases line up with TRBD1. This CDR3 is built from 17 residues. Germline CDR1 and CDR2: SGHNT and YENEEA. V was clipped by 5 bases and J by 4 bases; unmatched bases: 13. CDR3 sequence (DNA): TGTGCCAGCAGCCCACGTCCCGGGACAGGGGCAGGCACTGAAGCTTTCTTT. This sequence encodes CASSPRPGTGAGTEAFF.

This clone was seen just once. The rearrangement uses TRBV11-3 and TRBJ1-2; unclear D gene. The V end was cut by 1 base, the J end by 3 bases, with 12 bases between. Per the germline V gene, CDR1 is SGHNT and CDR2 is YENEEA. This CDR3 is built from 15 residues. Written as DNA, the CDR3 is TGTGCCAGCAGCTTAGGGTACCGGGGTTACTATGGCTACACCTTC. Its protein is CASSLGYRGYYGYTF.

This chain uses TRBV6-5 with TRBJ2-7; 12 nucleotides line up with TRBD2. J gave up 5 bases and V 5 bases, and 7 bases lay outside the gene matches. Germline CDR1 reads MNHEY; CDR2 reads SVGAGI. The CDR3 totals 15 residues. The CDR3 loop reads CASSPGLAGSDEQYF. The CDR3 DNA sequence: TGTGCCAGCAGTCCCGGACTAGCGGGATCAGACGAGCAGTACTTC.

This chain links TRBV27 with TRBJ2-1; 11 bases line up with TRBD2. The CDR3 extends over 18 amino acids. The trim removed 5 bases at V and 0 bases at J, leaving 9 bases unmatched. Germline V lookup: CDR1 MNHEY, CDR2 SMNVEV (reference sequence). CDR3 residues: CASSLLRLAGYSYNEQFF. DNA of the CDR3: TGTGCCAGCAGTCTCCTAAGACTAGCGGGGTACTCCTACAATGAGCAGTTCTTC.

The chain employs TRBV5-6 and TRBJ1-5; D call uncertain. Germline CDR1 and CDR2: SGHDT and YYEEEE. Trimming pared 2 bases from V and 7 bases from J, leaving 7 bases between. The CDR3 covers 12 residues. The CDR3 region is CASSLAGQPQHF. In nucleotides, the CDR3 is TGTGCCAGCAGCTTAGCAGGACAGCCCCAGCATTTT.

The chain links TRBV2 to TRBJ1-3; 9 bases match TRBD1. The CDR3 length is 15 residues. The V gene's germline CDR1 is SNHLY and CDR2 FYNNEI. The V segment lost 5 bases and the J segment 4 bases; nucleotides outside the gene matches: 6. The DNA for the CDR3 is TGTGCCAGCAGTCCACAGGGGGCAGAAGGAAACACCATATATTTT. This translates into CASSPQGAEGNTIYF.

The chain carries TRBV7-8 and TRBJ1-5; D gene unclear. The V end was cut by 6 bases, the J end by 6 bases, with 9 bases between. The CDR3 is 12 amino acids. CDR1 is SGHVS and CDR2 is FQNEAQ in the germline V gene. Here the CDR3 DNA reads TGTGCCAGCAGTAGGGAGATTCAGCCCCAGCATTTT. It is translated as CASSREIQPQHF.

Note on this clone: Other DNA sequences from this sample encode an identical CDR3 as well. The rearrangement links TRBV12-3 or TRBV12-4 to TRBJ1-2; maybe TRBD1 (5 bases). The CDR3 is 11 residues long. Deletions cut 4 bases from V and 7 bases from J, with 7 bases between. CDR3 coding DNA: TGTGCCAGCAGTTCTAGGGGTGGCTACACCTTC. It encodes CASSSRGGYTF.